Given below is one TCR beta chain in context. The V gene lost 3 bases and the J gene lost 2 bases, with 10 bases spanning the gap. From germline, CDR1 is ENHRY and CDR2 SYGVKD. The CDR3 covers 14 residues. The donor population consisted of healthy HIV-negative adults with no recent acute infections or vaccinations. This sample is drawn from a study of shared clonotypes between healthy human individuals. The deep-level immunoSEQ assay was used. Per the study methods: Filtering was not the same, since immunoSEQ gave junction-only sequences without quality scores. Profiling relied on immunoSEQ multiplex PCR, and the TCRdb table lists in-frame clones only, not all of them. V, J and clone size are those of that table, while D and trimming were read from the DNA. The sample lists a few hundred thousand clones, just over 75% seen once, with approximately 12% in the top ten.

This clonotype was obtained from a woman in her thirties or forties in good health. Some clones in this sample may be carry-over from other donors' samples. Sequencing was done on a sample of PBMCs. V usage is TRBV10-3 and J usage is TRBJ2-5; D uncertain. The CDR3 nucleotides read TGTGCCATCAGTGACGGGTTGGGGCAAGAGACCCAGTACTTC. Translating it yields CAISDGLGQETQYF.